This T cell receptor (beta chain) appears in the sequencing data of a study of T cell responses to AZD1222 COVID-19 vaccine. Whole-study context: Investigators merged groups given second doses at roughly 4 or roughly 12 weeks. Points from the study as a whole: Clonal diversity was possibly underestimated; the donors were predominantly white British and more often female. Variant regions that are unmutated are reportedly the target of nearly half of spike-specific TCRs.

Concerning this clone itself: Its antigen remains unknown.

Using immunoSEQ multiplex PCR, the repertoire was profiled, and TCRdb retains in-frame clones only, with some absent. Here the sample spans 140,000 to 150,000 clones, around 85% being singletons. The germline V and J ends were trimmed by 6 bases and 9 bases, with 17 bases remaining between them. The CDR3 sequence is 13 residues long. In germline, CDR1 is SNHLY, CDR2 FYNNEI. This clonotype was sampled from an adult in good health. The V and J genes are TRBV2 and TRBJ1-1, with D unresolved. The material was peripheral blood, obtained on day 0 of AZD1222 vaccination. The CDR3 sequence: CASSPAPAAKAFF. In DNA, the CDR3 is TGTGCCAGCAGCCCCGCCCCGGCGGCAAAAGCTTTCTTT. Complete variable domain (other parts from reference TRBV2 and TRBJ1-1): EPEVTQTPSHQVTQMGQEVILRCVPISNHLYFYWYRQILGQKVEFLVSFYNNEISEKSEIFDDQFSVERPDGSNFTLKIRSTKLEDSAMYFCASSPAPAAKAFFGQGTRLTVV.